This T cell receptor (beta chain) emerged from a study of CD4 and CD8 cells across lung adenocarcinoma regions. The patients had localized lung adenocarcinoma, a non-small cell subtype. From the PCR reads, TCRdb called clonotypes with MiXCR, one entry per CDR3 protein. The repertoire includes roughly 3,900 distinct CDR3 sequences, 60% to 65% of them detected once, and 16% sits in the top ten. The CDR3 spans 16 residues. Sample: CD4+ T cells from the center of a lung tumor. This clonotype was obtained from a male donor with lung adenocarcinoma. The CD4 and CD8 labels of this study may be unreliable. The chain is built from TRBV12-3 or TRBV12-4 and TRBJ2-1; D may be TRBD1 (5 bases). The J call may be mistaken, given a closer DNA end match to TRBJ2-7. The CDR3 sequence is CASSSGSLTLTYEQYF. The CDR3 nucleotides read TGTGCCAGCAGCTCAGGGTCCCTGACTTTAACCTACGAGCAGTACTTC.